Listed below are T cell receptor beta chains from one sample, sequenced in a study of molecular identifiers for immune sequencing clone quantification. MiXCR, applied by TCRdb to the PCR reads, yields one record per CDR3 protein. The sample lists about 500,000 distinct CDR3 sequences; around 21% were seen once. The sequencing input was naive CD8+ T cells from blood, with Jurkat cell RNA spiked in. Receptors originate from a human donor in good health. Some libraries in this study had Jurkat cell RNA spiked in. The CDR3 runs from the conserved cysteine through the conserved F or W. D genes are given only for firm matches. Clone sizes are given selectively: once, few, many, or a class where the clone is expanded.

abundance | j_gene | d_gene | v_gene | CDR3aa | CDR3nt
few | TRBJ2-2 | NA | TRBV19 | CASSMTASEWFGELFF | TGTGCCAGTAGTATGACCGCTAGCGAGTGGTTCGGGGAGCTGTTTTTT
many | TRBJ2-7 | TRBD1 | TRBV4-1 | CASSQEGGVVNEQYF | TGCGCCAGCAGCCAAGAAGGGGGCGTTGTCAACGAGCAGTACTTC
NA | TRBJ2-3 | TRBD2 | TRBV28 | CASSITSGRVADTQYF | TGTGCCAGCAGTATTACTAGCGGGAGAGTCGCAGATACGCAGTATTTT
few | TRBJ2-7 | NA | TRBV5-6 | CASSADIGNEQYF | TGTGCCAGCAGCGCGGACATAGGAAACGAGCAGTACTTC
once | TRBJ1-1 | NA | TRBV12-3/TRBV12-4 | CASSLGGATNTEALF | TGTGCCAGCAGTTTAGGGGGCGCGACGAACACTGAAGCTCTCTTT
few | TRBJ2-2 | NA | TRBV9 | CASSVGVWGTLGGGELFF | TGTGCCAGCAGCGTAGGTGTCTGGGGCACCCTGGGAGGCGGGGAGCTGTTTTTT
few | TRBJ2-1 | TRBD1 | TRBV5-1 | CASSSRNRQGAYNEQFF | TGCGCCAGCAGCTCCCGAAACAGACAGGGGGCCTACAATGAGCAGTTCTTC
many | TRBJ1-5 | NA | TRBV7-9 | CASSLTVNQPQHF | TGTGCCAGCAGCTTAACTGTCAATCAGCCCCAGCATTTT
few | TRBJ2-4 | NA | TRBV30 | CAWRLETKNIQYF | TGTGCCTGGAGGCTGGAGACCAAAAACATTCAGTACTTC
many | TRBJ1-2 | NA | TRBV6-2/TRBV6-3 | CASSYHNDRYGYTF | TGTGCCAGCAGTTACCACAACGACAGATATGGCTACACCTTC
few | TRBJ2-7 | TRBD1 | TRBV4-3 | CASSQEIQGNVDSYEQYF | TGCGCCAGCAGCCAAGAAATACAGGGGAATGTAGACTCCTACGAGCAGTACTTC
few | TRBJ2-7 | TRBD1 | TRBV24-1 | CATSDQQGYEQYF | TGTGCCACCAGTGATCAACAGGGGTACGAGCAGTACTTC
many | TRBJ2-1 | NA | TRBV3-1 | CASSLGQLKSNEQFF | TGTGCCAGCAGCCTTGGACAGCTTAAATCCAATGAGCAGTTCTTC
many | TRBJ2-7 | TRBD1 | TRBV2 | CASSDSGTGAYEQYF | TGTGCCAGCAGTGACTCCGGGACAGGGGCCTACGAGCAGTACTTC
NA | TRBJ1-2 | TRBD1 | TRBV9 | CASSVESTGRYGYTF | TGTGCCAGCAGCGTAGAATCGACAGGGAGATATGGCTACACCTTC
NA | TRBJ1-5 | TRBD1 | TRBV6-2/TRBV6-3 | CASSSDRGRFYQPQHF | TGTGCCAGCAGCTCGGACAGGGGGCGATTTTATCAGCCCCAGCATTTT
few | TRBJ2-1 | NA | TRBV30 | CAGDSLSDEQFF | TGTGCCGGGGACTCCCTCTCGGATGAGCAGTTCTTC